By sample fraction, the clone carrying this T cell receptor beta chain is large. The data were obtained in a study of sequential checkpoint blockade in melanoma. The data were produced by immunoSEQ multiplex PCR, yet TCRdb's version contains in-frame clones alone and is incomplete. This sample has around 9,800 clones, with nearly 25% found just once. Noted treatment: randomized to nivolumab then ipilimumab (arm A) or the reverse (arm B). Material: tumor tissue (inferred from file names), obtained from a patient given nivolumab and ipilimumab in sequence. The TCR comes from a human donor with melanoma.

CDR3 loop: CASSLALGDTEAFF. In nucleotides, the CDR3 is TGTGCCAGCAGCTTGGCCTTAGGGGACACTGAAGCTTTCTTT. The V gene is TRBV11-3, the J gene TRBJ1-1; a possible D gene is TRBD1 (5 bases). This CDR3 is built from 14 residues. The germline CDR1 and CDR2 sequences are SGHNT and YENEEA. Trimming removed 3 bases from V and 3 bases from J, with 11 bases in between.